This TCR beta chain was observed in a study of cytomegalovirus exposure and HLA in healthy donors. Amplification used 60 Vbeta primers and 13 Jbeta primers. The method was immunoSEQ multiplex PCR; TCRdb's version includes in-frame clones alone and lacks a portion of them. The repertoire holds around 97,000 clones, with roughly a tenth as singletons. This clone has more than one count but fewer than ten. Sequencing input: PBMCs. The clonotype was recovered from a man in his fifties in good health and CMV-seropositive.

This chain's CDR3 is CASSPTTPQETQYF. The DNA of the CDR3 is TGTGCCAGCTCACCGACTACCCCCCAAGAGACCCAGTACTTC. The rearrangement joins TRBV18 to TRBJ2-5; tentatively, D is TRBD2 (5 bases). With 3 bases removed from V and 1 base from J, the gap between germline ends came to 9 bases. Germline V lookup: CDR1 KGHSH, CDR2 LQKENI. This CDR3 is built from 14 residues.